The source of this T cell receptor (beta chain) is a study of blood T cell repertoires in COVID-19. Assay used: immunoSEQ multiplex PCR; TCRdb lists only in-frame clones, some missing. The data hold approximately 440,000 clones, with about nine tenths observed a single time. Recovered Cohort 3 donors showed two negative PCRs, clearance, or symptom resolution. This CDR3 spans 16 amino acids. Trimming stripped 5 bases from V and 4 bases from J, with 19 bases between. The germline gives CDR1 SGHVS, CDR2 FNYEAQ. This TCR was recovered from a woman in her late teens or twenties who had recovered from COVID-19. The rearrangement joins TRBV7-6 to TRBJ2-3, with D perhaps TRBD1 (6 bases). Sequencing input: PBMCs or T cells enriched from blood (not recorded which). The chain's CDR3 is CASSRSPGGHSDTQYF. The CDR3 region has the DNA TGTGCCAGCAGCCGCTCCCCTGGGGGCCATTCAGATACGCAGTATTTT.